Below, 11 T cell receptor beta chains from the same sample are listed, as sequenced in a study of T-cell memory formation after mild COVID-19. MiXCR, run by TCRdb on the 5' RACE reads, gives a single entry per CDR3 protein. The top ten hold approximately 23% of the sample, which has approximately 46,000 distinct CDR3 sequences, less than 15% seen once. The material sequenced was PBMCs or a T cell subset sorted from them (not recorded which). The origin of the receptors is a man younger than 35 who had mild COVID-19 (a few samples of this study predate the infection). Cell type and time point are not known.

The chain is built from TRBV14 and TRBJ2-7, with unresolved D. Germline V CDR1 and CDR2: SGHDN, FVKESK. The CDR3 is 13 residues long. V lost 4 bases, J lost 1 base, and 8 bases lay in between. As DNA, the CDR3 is TGTGCCAGCAGCCTGCAGCCTTCCTACGAGCAGTACGTC. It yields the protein CASSLQPSYEQYV.

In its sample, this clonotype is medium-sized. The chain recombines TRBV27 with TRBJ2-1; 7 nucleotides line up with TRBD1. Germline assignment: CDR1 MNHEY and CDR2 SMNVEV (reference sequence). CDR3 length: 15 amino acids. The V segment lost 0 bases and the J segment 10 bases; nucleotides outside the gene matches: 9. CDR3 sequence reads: CASSLSGTERQEQFF. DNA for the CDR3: TGTGCCAGCAGTTTATCAGGGACAGAACGACAGGAGCAGTTCTTC.

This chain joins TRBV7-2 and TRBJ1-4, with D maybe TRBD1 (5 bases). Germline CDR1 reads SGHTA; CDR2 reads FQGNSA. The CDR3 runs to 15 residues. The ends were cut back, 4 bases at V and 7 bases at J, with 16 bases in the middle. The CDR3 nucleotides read TGTGCCAGCAGCTCTCGAGGGACTGATATTGAAAAACTGTTTTTT. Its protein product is CASSSRGTDIEKLFF.

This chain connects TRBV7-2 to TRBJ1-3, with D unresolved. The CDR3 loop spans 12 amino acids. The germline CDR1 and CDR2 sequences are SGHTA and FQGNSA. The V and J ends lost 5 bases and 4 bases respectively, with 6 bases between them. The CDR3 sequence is CASSPPGNTIYF. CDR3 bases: TGTGCCAGCAGCCCCCCCGGAAACACCATATATTTT.

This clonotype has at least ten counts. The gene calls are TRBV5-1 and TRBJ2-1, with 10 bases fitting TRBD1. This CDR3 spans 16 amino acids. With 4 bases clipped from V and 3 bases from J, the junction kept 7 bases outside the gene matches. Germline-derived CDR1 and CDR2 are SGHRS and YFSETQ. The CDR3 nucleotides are TGCGCCAGCAGCCCAGGACAGGGGGTCGGCTACAATGAGCAGTTCTTC. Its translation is CASSPGQGVGYNEQFF.

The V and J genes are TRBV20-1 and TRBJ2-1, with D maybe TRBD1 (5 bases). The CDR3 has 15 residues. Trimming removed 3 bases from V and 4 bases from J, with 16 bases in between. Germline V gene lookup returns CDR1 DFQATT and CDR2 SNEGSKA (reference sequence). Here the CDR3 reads CSASGREVGYNEQFF. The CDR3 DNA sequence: TGCAGTGCTAGTGGCAGGGAAGTCGGATACAATGAGCAGTTCTTC.

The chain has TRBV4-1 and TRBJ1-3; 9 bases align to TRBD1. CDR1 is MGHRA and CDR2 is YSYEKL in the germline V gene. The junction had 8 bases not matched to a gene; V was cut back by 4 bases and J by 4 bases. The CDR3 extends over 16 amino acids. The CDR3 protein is CASSPRPGTGGNTIYF. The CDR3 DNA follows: TGCGCCAGCAGCCCTCGACCCGGGACAGGGGGAAACACCATATATTTT.

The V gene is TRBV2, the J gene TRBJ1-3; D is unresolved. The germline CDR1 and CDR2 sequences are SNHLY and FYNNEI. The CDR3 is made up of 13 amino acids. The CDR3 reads CASGVNSGNTIYF. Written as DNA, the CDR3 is TGTGCTAGCGGGGTGAACTCTGGAAACACCATATATTTT.

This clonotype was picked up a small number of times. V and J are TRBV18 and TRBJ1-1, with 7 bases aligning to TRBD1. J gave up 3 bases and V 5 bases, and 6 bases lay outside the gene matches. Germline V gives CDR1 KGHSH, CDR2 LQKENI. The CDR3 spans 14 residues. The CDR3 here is CASSTSQGDTEAFF. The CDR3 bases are TGTGCCAGCTCAACCAGTCAGGGGGACACTGAAGCTTTCTTT.

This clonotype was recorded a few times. In nucleotides, the CDR3 is TGCGCCAGCAGTGGTTGGCAGGGCAGCTCCTACGAGCAGTACTTC. It translates to CASSGWQGSSYEQYF. V is TRBV10-2 and J is TRBJ2-7, with a weak D call TRBD1 (5 bases). Looked up from germline, CDR1 is WSHSY and CDR2 is SAAADI. Deletions cut 4 bases from V and 0 bases from J, with 13 bases between. The CDR3 extends over 15 amino acids.

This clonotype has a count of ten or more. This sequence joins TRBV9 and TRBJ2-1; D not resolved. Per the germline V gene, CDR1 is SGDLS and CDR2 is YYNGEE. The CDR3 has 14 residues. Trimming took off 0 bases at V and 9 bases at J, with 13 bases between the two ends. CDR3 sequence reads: CASSVAPLRGEQFF. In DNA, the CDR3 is TGTGCCAGCAGCGTAGCTCCCTTACGCGGTGAGCAGTTCTTC.